The TCR beta chain described here comes from a study of blood T cell repertoires in COVID-19. Study-level information: Italy, Spain and the United States were the sources of the convalescent and acute COVID-19 samples.

A few counts support this clone. Relative to the germline gene, one junction end is altered; a read error may explain this. Assignment of participants to cohorts was predicated upon participant-reported clinical history. Recovered status in Cohort 3 required two negative PCRs, clearance, or symptom resolution. How the authors handled the data: Reference gene primer amplification gave nucleated cell count estimates. TCRdb's table, derived via immunoSEQ multiplex PCR, lists solely in-frame clones and lacks some. That table furnishes V, J and clone size, whereas the DNA furnished D and trimming. The sample holds around 250,000 clones, around 86% seen once. Looked up from germline, CDR1 is MDHEN and CDR2 is SYDVKM. The CDR3 contains 15 residues.

V and J are TRBV28 and TRBJ1-5; 9 nucleotides match TRBD1. The clonotype was recovered from a woman aged 50 to 60 who had recovered from COVID-19. The sequencing input was PBMCs or T cells enriched from blood (not recorded which). This CDR3 is CASSSGTGSSQPQHF. The CDR3 nucleotides read TGTGCCAGCAGTTCCGGGACAGGGAGCAGTCAGCCCCAGCATTTT.